The text below deals with one T cell receptor beta chain. CDR1 is SGHAT, CDR2 FQNNGV, per germline. Trimming left V 5 bases short and J 5 bases short, with 12 bases between. CDR3 length equals 13 residues. Produced via immunoSEQ multiplex PCR; TCRdb's table is partial and in-frame only. The table includes 75,000 to 90,000 clones, 90% to 96% detected once. The data stem from a study of cytomegalovirus exposure and HLA in healthy donors. The receptor comes from a man between 18 and 35 years old in good health and CMV-seropositive. The V call is TRBV11-2, the J call TRBJ1-2; D perhaps matches TRBD1 (5 bases). The sample was PBMCs. The CDR3 DNA sequence: TGTGCCAGCAGCCCCGGGACTCATTATGGCTACACCTTC. Amino acids: CASSPGTHYGYTF.